This T cell receptor beta chain was captured by sequencing in a study of CD8 T cells in ankylosing spondylitis. It was by quantitative 5'-RACE with molecular barcodes that TCR beta libraries were made. Each CDR3 protein is one row after TCRdb ran MiXCR on the 5' RACE reads. Of just over 350,000 distinct CDR3 sequences listed, approximately 22% are singletons. V shed 3 bases and J 1 base; nucleotides not matched to a gene: 3. Per germline, CDR1 SGHRS and CDR2 YFSETQ. The CDR3 totals 15 residues. Sequencing was carried out using blood, either unsorted or a sorted T cell fraction (not recorded which). The clonotype comes from a male donor with ankylosing spondylitis or in good health (not recorded which). This chain connects TRBV5-1 to TRBJ2-1, with 8 bases fitting TRBD1. For the CDR3, the DNA is TGCGCCAGCAGCTCCCGACAGGGGTCCTACAATGAGCAGTTCTTC. Protein product: CASSSRQGSYNEQFF.